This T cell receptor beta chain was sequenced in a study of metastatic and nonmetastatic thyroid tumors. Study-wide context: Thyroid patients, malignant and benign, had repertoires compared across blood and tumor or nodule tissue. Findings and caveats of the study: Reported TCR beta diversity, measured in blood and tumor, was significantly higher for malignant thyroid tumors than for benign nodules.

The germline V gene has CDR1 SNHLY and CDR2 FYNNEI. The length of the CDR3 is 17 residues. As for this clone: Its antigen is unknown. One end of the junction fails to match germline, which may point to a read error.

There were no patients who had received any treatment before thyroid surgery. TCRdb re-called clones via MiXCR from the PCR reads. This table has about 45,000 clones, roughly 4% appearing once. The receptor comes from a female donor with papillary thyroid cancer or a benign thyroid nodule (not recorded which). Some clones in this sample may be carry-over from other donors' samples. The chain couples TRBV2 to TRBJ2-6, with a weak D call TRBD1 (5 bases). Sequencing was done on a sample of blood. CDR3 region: CASIAGPISSGAKVLTF. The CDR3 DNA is TGTGCCAGCATAGCAGGGCCGATTTCCTCTGGGGCCAAAGTCCTGACTTTC.